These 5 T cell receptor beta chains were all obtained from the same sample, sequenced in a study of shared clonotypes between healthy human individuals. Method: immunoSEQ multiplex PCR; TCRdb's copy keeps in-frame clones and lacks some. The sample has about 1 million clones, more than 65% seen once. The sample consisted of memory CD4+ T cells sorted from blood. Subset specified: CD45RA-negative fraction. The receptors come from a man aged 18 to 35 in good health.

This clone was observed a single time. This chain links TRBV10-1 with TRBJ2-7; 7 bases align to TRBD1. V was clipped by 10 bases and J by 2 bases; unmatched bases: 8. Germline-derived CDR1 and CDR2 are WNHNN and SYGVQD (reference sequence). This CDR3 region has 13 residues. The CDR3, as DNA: TGCGCCACCAGAGACAGGGTCCCCTACGAGCAGTACTTC. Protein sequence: CATRDRVPYEQYF.

The CDR3 sequence is CASSVPERISGTGEWDTQYF. CDR3 sequence (DNA): TGTGCCAGCAGCGTCCCAGAGAGAATTTCCGGGACAGGGGAATGGGATACGCAGTATTTT. The rearrangement joins TRBV9 to TRBJ2-3, with 10 bases matching TRBD1. The junction had 21 bases not matched to a gene; V was cut back by 2 bases and J by 6 bases. The CDR3 covers 20 residues. Germline V gives CDR1 SGDLS, CDR2 YYNGEE.

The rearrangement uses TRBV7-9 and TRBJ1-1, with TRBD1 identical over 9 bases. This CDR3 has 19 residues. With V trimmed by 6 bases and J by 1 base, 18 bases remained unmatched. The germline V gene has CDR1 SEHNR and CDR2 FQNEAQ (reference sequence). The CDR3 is CASSPLRLTGGAGNTEAFF. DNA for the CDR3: TGTGCCAGCAGTCCACTGAGGCTTACAGGGGGCGCGGGGAACACTGAAGCTTTCTTT.

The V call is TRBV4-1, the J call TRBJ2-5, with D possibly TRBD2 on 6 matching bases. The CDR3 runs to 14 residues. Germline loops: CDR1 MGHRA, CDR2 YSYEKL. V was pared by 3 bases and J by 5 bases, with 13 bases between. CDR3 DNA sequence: TGCGCCAGCAGCCACGGGGGAGATTGGGAGACCCAGTACTTC. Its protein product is CASSHGGDWETQYF.

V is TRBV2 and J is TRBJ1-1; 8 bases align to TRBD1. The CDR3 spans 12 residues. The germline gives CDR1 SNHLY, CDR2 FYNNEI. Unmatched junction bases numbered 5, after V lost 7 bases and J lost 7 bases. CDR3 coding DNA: TGTGCCAGCACCACCGGGACAGGTGAAGCTTTCTTT. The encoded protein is CASTTGTGEAFF.